The 22 T cell receptor beta chains listed next were all sequenced from one sample in a study of cytomegalovirus exposure and HLA in healthy donors. Data came from immunoSEQ multiplex PCR; TCRdb stores just in-frame clones and leaves some out. Among a few hundred thousand clones listed, about 90% were seen once. The specimen was PBMCs. The receptors come from a woman aged 25 to 39 in good health and CMV-seronegative.

The DNA of the CDR3 is TGCAGTGCCGACTCTGCGAGTGGCTACACCTTC. This gives the protein CSADSASGYTF. The genes are TRBV20-1 and TRBJ1-2; unclear D gene. Germline V CDR1 and CDR2: DFQATT, SNEGSKA (reference sequence). Trimming stripped 6 bases from V and 7 bases from J, with 12 bases between. The CDR3 spans 11 residues.

This clone was observed a few times. The V and J genes are TRBV9 and TRBJ2-5; weak D call: TRBD2 (7 bases). V lost 3 bases to trimming and J lost 2 bases, with 14 bases between them. Per germline, CDR1 SGDLS and CDR2 YYNGEE. The CDR3 totals 15 residues. The CDR3 bases are TGTGCCAGCAGCGATGGGGGGGCGCGACAAGAGACCCAGTACTTC. This translates into CASSDGGARQETQYF.

This clone is a singleton in its sample. The chain has TRBV27 and TRBJ1-5, with 12 positions matching TRBD1. Looked up from germline, CDR1 is MNHEY and CDR2 is SMNVEV (reference sequence). This CDR3 spans 17 amino acids. J gave up 0 bases and V 6 bases, and 6 bases lay outside the gene matches. The CDR3 here is CASSRRDRGLSNQPQHF. CDR3 bases: TGTGCCAGCAGCCGCCGGGACAGGGGGCTTAGCAATCAGCCCCAGCATTTT.

CDR3 coding DNA: TGTGCCAGCAGTTACAGAGGGGGTAGTTTCAACGAGCAGTACTTC. Translating it yields CASSYRGGSFNEQYF. The V gene is TRBV27, the J gene TRBJ2-7, with D possibly TRBD1 on 6 matching bases. CDR3 length equals 15 residues. Trimming cost V 4 bases and J 5 bases, with 18 bases left between them. Looked up from germline, CDR1 is MNHEY and CDR2 is SMNVEV (reference sequence).

The chain combines TRBV7-9 with TRBJ2-7; D unresolved. Trimming cost V 6 bases and J 6 bases, with 12 bases left between them. The CDR3 spans 12 residues. From germline, CDR1 is SEHNR and CDR2 FQNEAQ (reference sequence). CDR3 bases: TGTGCCAGCAGTCCCCCCTCGGGCGAGCAGTACTTC. This gives the protein CASSPPSGEQYF.

The V gene is TRBV19, the J gene TRBJ2-2; 9 bases map to TRBD2. Germline values: CDR1 LNHDA, CDR2 SQIVND (reference sequence). The CDR3 has 14 amino acids. The V segment lost 7 bases and the J segment 7 bases; nucleotides outside the gene matches: 7. CDR3 nucleotides: TGTGCCAGTAATGCGGGAGGGGGTGTCGGGGAGCTGTTTTTT. Amino acid sequence: CASNAGGGVGELFF.

This chain uses TRBV5-6 with TRBJ2-7; 7 bases map to TRBD1. This CDR3 is built from 15 residues. The V and J ends lost 4 bases and 9 bases, in that order; junction bases with no gene match: 16. Germline V gene data show CDR1 as SGHDT and CDR2 as YYEEEE. In nucleotides, the CDR3 is TGTGCCAGCAGCGGCTGGGACAGTTCCCTTACGGTGCAGTACTTC. It encodes CASSGWDSSLTVQYF.

This chain joins TRBV29-1 and TRBJ2-7; TRBD1 aligns across 9 bases. V lost 5 bases and J lost 7; bases outside the gene matches: 15. Germline CDR1 reads SQVTM; CDR2 reads ANQGSEA. This CDR3 is 15 amino acids long. The CDR3, as DNA: TGCAGCGTTACCCACAGGGGGCCCAACGTAAGGGAGCAGTACTTC. It codes for CSVTHRGPNVREQYF.

This clone occurred once. This chain links TRBV27 with TRBJ2-7; the D is unclear. The V gene's germline CDR1 is MNHEY and CDR2 SMNVEV (reference sequence). This CDR3 has 15 amino acids. The V and J ends lost 0 bases and 3 bases respectively, with 12 bases between them. CDR3 DNA sequence: TGTGCCAGCAGTTTATCCAGTAATAGGCTCTACGAGCAGTACTTC. It specifies CASSLSSNRLYEQYF.

V and J are TRBV27 and TRBJ2-7; 7 bases are shared with TRBD2. The CDR3 is 13 amino acids. Trimming cost V 6 bases and J 3 bases; bases outside gene matches: 5. Germline-derived CDR1 and CDR2 are MNHEY and SMNVEV (reference sequence). CDR3 sequence (DNA): TGTGCCAGCAGCTATAAGCGGGACTACGAGCAGTACTTC. It yields the protein CASSYKRDYEQYF.

V usage is TRBV11-2 and J usage is TRBJ2-2, with D perhaps TRBD1 (5 bases). Trimming removed 2 bases at V and 0 bases at J, with 10 bases between. The CDR3 has 16 residues. Germline V CDR1 and CDR2: SGHAT, FQNNGV. CDR3 protein: CASSLFSRANTGELFF. In DNA form, the CDR3 reads TGTGCCAGCAGCTTATTTTCCAGGGCGAACACCGGGGAGCTGTTTTTT. The entire variable domain, with the rest obtained from reference TRBV11-2 and TRBJ2-2, is as follows: EAGVAQSPRYKIIEKRQSVAFWCNPISGHATLYWYQQILGQGPKLLIQFQNNGVVDDSQLPKDRFSAERLKGVDSTLKIQPAKLEDSAVYLCASSLFSRANTGELFFGEGSRLTVL.

V and J are TRBV4-3 and TRBJ2-2; 11 bases are a match to TRBD2. Germline-derived CDR1 and CDR2 are LGHNA and YSLEER. Germline trimming cut 5 bases from V and 4 bases from J; bases unmatched to any gene: 18. The CDR3 runs 20 residues. The chain's CDR3 is CASSSAGALAGGSGTGELFF. The CDR3 coding sequence is TGCGCCAGCAGCTCGGCAGGCGCCCTAGCGGGAGGCTCGGGCACCGGGGAGCTGTTTTTT.

The V call is TRBV5-1, the J call TRBJ2-7; D not resolved. The V end was cut by 0 bases, the J end by 3 bases, with 13 bases between. The CDR3 extends over 15 amino acids. Per germline, CDR1 SGHRS and CDR2 YFSETQ. The CDR3 bases are TGCGCCAGCAGCTTGGCCTGGGGAACATACTACGAGCAGTACTTC. Amino acids: CASSLAWGTYYEQYF. Using reference TRBV5-1 and TRBJ2-7 for the parts outside the CDR3, the full variable domain is KAGVTQTPRYLIKTRGQQVTLSCSPISGHRSVSWYQQTPGQGLQFLFEYFSETQRNKGNFPGRFSGRQFSNSRSEMNVSTLELGDSALYLCASSLAWGTYYEQYFGPGTRLTVT.

The chain links TRBV11-3 to TRBJ2-1; D perhaps matches TRBD2 (5 bases). Germline V gene sequence: CDR1 SGHNT, CDR2 YENEEA. Trimming cost V 3 bases and J 0 bases, with 9 bases left between them. The CDR3 is made up of 15 amino acids. For the CDR3, the DNA is TGTGCCAGCAGCTTTTGGAGGAGCTCCTACAATGAGCAGTTCTTC. As protein: CASSFWRSSYNEQFF.

This chain connects TRBV27 to TRBJ2-1; D is possibly TRBD1 (5 bases). The CDR3 loop spans 14 amino acids. Germline loops: CDR1 MNHEY, CDR2 SMNVEV (reference sequence). V was clipped by 3 bases and J by 4 bases, with 10 bases between them. The CDR3 DNA sequence: TGTGCCAGCAGTTTTGGGGCAGGTTACAATGAGCAGTTCTTC. Its protein product is CASSFGAGYNEQFF.

V is TRBV5-8 and J is TRBJ2-2; D is possibly TRBD1 (5 bases). V dropped 2 bases and J dropped 1 base, with 12 bases sitting between them. The CDR3 has 16 residues. Germline CDR1 reads SGHTS; CDR2 reads YDEGEE. The CDR3 spells CASSFRALVNTGELFF. CDR3 coding DNA: TGTGCCAGCAGCTTCAGGGCCCTAGTGAACACCGGGGAGCTGTTTTTT.

The chain uses TRBV5-1 and TRBJ1-1, with 7 positions matching TRBD1. The CDR3 consists of 15 residues. CDR1 and CDR2 from the germline V gene are SGHRS and YFSETQ. J was trimmed by 3 bases and V by 1 base; bases with no gene match: 6. The CDR3 protein is CASSLTGDDDTEAFF. The CDR3 DNA reads as TGCGCCAGCAGCTTGACAGGGGATGATGACACTGAAGCTTTCTTT.

A remark on this clone: Other DNA sequences in this sample translate to the same CDR3. This sequence joins TRBV6-5 and TRBJ2-5; D may be TRBD2 (6 bases). Germline V gene data show CDR1 as MNHEY and CDR2 as SVGAGI. The CDR3 runs to 13 residues. The V end was cut by 2 bases, the J end by 5 bases, with 9 bases between. The CDR3 here is CASSYSGLETQYF. In nucleotides, the CDR3 is TGTGCCAGCAGTTACAGCGGGTTGGAGACCCAGTACTTC.

This chain joins TRBV2 and TRBJ1-2; 9 bases align to TRBD1. Trimming took 9 bases from V and 5 from J; bases not matched to a gene: 19. This CDR3 contains 17 residues. Germline loops: CDR1 SNHLY, CDR2 FYNNEI. The CDR3 region is CASHYPSRDRVDYGYTF. The CDR3 bases are TGTGCCAGTCATTACCCCAGCAGGGACAGGGTGGATTATGGCTACACCTTC.

J is TRBJ2-7 and V is TRBV15, with D hard to call. CDR3 length: 14 amino acids. V was pared by 2 bases and J by 2 bases, with 10 bases between. CDR1 is LNHNV and CDR2 is YYDKDF in the germline V gene (reference sequence). The CDR3 nucleotides read TGTGCCACCAGCAGATACGAGGAAACCTACGAGCAGTACTTC. This codes for CATSRYEETYEQYF. Filled out from reference TRBV15 and TRBJ2-7, the complete variable domain reads DAMVIQNPRYQVTQFGKPVTLSCSQTLNHNVMYWYQQKSSQAPKLLFHYYDKDFNNEADTPDNFQSRRPNTSFCFLDIRSPGLGDTAMYLCATSRYEETYEQYFGPGTRLTVT.

The chain is built from TRBV28 and TRBJ2-1; perhaps TRBD2 as D (5 bases). Trimming cost V 2 bases and J 8 bases, with 16 bases left between them. The CDR3 loop spans 15 amino acids. The germline V gene encodes CDR1 MDHEN and CDR2 SYDVKM. In DNA form, the CDR3 reads TGTGCCAGCAGTTTAATGTCCAGCGGCGAGGATGAGCAGTTCTTC. Translation: CASSLMSSGEDEQFF.

In this sample, this clone is medium-sized. The DNA for the CDR3 is TGTGCCAGCAGTAAACAGGGGTCTGGTCAGCCCCAGCATTTT. The encoded protein is CASSKQGSGQPQHF. The chain uses TRBV6-5 and TRBJ1-5, with 7 bases fitting TRBD1. The ends lost 5 bases at V and 6 bases at J; junction bases unmatched: 7. This CDR3 region has 14 residues. Germline CDR1 reads MNHEY; CDR2 reads SVGAGI.